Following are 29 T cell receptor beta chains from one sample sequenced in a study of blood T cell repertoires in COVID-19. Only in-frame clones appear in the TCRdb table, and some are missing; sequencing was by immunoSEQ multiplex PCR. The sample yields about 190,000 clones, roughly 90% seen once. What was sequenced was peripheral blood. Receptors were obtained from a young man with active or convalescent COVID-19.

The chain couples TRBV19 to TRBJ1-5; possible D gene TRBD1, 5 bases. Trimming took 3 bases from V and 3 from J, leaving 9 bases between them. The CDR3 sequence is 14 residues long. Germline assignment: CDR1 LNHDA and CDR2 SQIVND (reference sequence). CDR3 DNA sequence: TGTGCCAGTAGTATGGGACTGCTCAATCAGCCCCAGCATTTT. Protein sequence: CASSMGLLNQPQHF.

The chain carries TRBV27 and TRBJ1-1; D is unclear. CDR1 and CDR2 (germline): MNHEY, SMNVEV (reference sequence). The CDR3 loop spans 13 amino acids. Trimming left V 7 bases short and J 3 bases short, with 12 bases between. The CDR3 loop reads CASKSGSDTEAFF. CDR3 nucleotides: TGTGCCAGCAAGTCGGGTTCCGACACTGAAGCTTTCTTT.

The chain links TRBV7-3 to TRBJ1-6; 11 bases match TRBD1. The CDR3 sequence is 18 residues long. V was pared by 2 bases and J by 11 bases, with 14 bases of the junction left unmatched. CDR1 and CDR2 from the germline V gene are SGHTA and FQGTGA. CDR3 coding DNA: TGTGCCAGCAGCTTAGAGCGTTGGGACAGGGGGATCAATCCACCCCTCCACTTT. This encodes CASSLERWDRGINPPLHF.

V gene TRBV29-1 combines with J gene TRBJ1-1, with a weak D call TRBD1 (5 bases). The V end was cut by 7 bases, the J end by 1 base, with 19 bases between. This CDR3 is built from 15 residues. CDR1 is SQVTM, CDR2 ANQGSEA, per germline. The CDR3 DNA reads TGCAGCGCCAAAGGTGGGGGAGGGAAGAACACTGAAGCTTTCTTT. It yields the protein CSAKGGGGKNTEAFF.

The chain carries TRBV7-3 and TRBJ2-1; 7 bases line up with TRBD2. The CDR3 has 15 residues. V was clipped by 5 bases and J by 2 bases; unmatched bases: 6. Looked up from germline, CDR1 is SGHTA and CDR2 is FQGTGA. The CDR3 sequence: CASSARSGAYNEQFF. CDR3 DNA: TGTGCCAGCAGCGCGAGGAGCGGGGCCTACAATGAGCAGTTCTTC.

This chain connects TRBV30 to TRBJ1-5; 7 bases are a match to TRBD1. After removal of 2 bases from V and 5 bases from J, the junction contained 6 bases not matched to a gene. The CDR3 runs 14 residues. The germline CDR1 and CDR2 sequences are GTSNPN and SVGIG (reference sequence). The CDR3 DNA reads TGTGCCTGGAGTCGGACAGGCGGCGATCAGCCCCAGCATTTT. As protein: CAWSRTGGDQPQHF.

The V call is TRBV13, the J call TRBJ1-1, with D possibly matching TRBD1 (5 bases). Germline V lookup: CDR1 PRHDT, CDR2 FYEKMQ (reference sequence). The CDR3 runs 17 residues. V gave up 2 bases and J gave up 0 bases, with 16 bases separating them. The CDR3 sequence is CASSLTFGQQMNTEAFF. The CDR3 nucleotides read TGTGCCAGCAGCTTAACATTTGGACAACAAATGAACACTGAAGCTTTCTTT.

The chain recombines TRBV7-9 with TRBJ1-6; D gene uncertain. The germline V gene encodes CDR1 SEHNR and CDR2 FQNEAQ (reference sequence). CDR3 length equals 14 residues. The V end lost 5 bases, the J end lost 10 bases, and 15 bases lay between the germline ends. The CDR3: CASSPGGVGSPLHF. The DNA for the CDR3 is TGTGCCAGCAGCCCAGGCGGGGTTGGGTCACCCCTCCACTTT.

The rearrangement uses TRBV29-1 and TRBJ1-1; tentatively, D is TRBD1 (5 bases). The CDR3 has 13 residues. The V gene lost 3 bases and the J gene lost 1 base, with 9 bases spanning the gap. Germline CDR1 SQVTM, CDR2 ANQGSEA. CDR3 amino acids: CSVEVGQNTEAFF. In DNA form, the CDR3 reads TGCAGCGTTGAGGTGGGGCAGAACACTGAAGCTTTCTTT.

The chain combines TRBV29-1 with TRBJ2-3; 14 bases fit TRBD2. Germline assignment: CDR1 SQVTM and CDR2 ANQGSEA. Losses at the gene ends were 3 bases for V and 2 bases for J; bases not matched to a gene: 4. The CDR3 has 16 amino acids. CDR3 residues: CSVDGTSGSITDTQYF. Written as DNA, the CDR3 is TGCAGCGTTGATGGGACTAGCGGGAGCATCACAGATACGCAGTATTTT.

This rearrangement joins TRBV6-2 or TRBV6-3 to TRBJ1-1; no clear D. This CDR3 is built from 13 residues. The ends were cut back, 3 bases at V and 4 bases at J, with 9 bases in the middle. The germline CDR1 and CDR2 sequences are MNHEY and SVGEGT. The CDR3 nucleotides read TGTGCCAGCAGTTATACTGCTCGCACTGAAGCTTTCTTT. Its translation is CASSYTARTEAFF.

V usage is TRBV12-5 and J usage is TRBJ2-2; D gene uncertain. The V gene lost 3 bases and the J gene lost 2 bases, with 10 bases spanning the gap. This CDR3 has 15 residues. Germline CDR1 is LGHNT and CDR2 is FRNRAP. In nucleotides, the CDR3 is TGTGCTAGTGGTTTTGGCCAGTCCAACACCGGGGAGCTGTTTTTT. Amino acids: CASGFGQSNTGELFF.

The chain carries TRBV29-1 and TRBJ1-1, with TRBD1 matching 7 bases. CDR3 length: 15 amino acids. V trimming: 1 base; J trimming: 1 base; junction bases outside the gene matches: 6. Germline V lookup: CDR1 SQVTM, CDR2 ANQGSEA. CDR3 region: CSVEGMTGKNTEAFF. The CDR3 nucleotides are TGCAGCGTTGAAGGGATGACAGGGAAGAACACTGAAGCTTTCTTT.

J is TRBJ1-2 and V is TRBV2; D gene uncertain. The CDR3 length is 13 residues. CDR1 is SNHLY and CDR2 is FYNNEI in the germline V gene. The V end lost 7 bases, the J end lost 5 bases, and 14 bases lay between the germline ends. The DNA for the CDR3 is TGTGCCAGCAACGGAGGTGTGTCATATGGCTACACCTTC. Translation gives CASNGGVSYGYTF.

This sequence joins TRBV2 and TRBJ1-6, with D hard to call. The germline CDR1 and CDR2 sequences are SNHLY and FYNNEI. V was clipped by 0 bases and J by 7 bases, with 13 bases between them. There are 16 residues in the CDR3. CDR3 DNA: TGTGCCAGCAGTGAAGCGGGTCAGCGAAGAAATTCACCCCTCCACTTT. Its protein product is CASSEAGQRRNSPLHF.

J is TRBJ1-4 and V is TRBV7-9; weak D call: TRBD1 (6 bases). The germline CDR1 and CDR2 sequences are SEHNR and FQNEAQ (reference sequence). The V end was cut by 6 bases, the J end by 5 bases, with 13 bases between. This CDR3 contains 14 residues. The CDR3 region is CASREAGVNEKLFF. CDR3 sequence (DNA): TGTGCCAGCAGAGAGGCAGGGGTCAATGAAAAACTGTTTTTT.

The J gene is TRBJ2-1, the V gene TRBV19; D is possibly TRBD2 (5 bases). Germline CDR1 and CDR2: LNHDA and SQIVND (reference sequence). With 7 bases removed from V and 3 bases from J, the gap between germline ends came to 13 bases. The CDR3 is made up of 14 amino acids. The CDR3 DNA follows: TGTGCCAGTACTCCCGAGACTAACTACAATGAGCAGTTCTTC. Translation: CASTPETNYNEQFF.

CDR3 loop: CASSLGPGLQSSYEQYF. CDR3 DNA sequence: TGTGCCAGCAGCTTAGGACCGGGACTTCAAAGCTCCTACGAGCAGTACTTC. The J gene is TRBJ2-7, the V gene TRBV7-6; D is perhaps TRBD2 (6 bases). V was clipped by 1 base and J by 0 bases, with 16 bases between them. CDR1 is SGHVS and CDR2 is FNYEAQ in the germline V gene. The CDR3 has 17 amino acids.

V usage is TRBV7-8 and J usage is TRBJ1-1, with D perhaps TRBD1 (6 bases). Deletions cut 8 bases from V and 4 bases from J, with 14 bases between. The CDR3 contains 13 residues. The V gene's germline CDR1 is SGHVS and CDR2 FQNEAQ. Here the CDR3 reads CASSWGRITEAFF. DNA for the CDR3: TGTGCCAGCTCATGGGGGCGGATCACTGAAGCTTTCTTT.

CDR3 sequence (DNA): TGTGCCAGCAGCCAGAACAGGGGGGAAGGAGAGACCCAGTACTTC. It specifies CASSQNRGEGETQYF. This sequence joins TRBV3-1 (or the pseudogene TRBV3-2) and TRBJ2-5; 8 bases agree with TRBD1. CDR3 size: 15 residues. Losses at the gene ends were 3 bases for V and 4 bases for J; bases not matched to a gene: 7. The germline V gene has CDR1 LGHDT and CDR2 YNNKEL (reference sequence).

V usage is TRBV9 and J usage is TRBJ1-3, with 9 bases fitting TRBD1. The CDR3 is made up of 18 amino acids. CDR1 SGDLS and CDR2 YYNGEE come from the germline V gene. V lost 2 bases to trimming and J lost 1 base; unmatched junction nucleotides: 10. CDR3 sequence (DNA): TGTGCCAGCAGCGTCAACCGGGACAGGGTAGGATCTGGAAACACCATATATTTT. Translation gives CASSVNRDRVGSGNTIYF.

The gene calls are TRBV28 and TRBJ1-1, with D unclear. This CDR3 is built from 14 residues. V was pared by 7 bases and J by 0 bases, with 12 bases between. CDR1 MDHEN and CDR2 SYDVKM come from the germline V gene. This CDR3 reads CASTSEVMNTEAFF. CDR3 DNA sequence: TGTGCCAGCACTAGCGAGGTAATGAACACTGAAGCTTTCTTT.

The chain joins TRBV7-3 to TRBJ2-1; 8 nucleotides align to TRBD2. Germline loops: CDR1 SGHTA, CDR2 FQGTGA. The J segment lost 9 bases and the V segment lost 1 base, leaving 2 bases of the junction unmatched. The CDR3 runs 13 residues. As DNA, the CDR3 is TGTGCCAGCAGCTTAAGGACTAGCACTGAGCAGTTCTTC. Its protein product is CASSLRTSTEQFF.

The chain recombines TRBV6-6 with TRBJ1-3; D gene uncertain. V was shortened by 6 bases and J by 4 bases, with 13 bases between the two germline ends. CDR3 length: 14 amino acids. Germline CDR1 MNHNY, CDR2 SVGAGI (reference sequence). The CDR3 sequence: CASSTPSIGNTIYF. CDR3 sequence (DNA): TGTGCCAGCAGCACTCCTTCTATAGGAAACACCATATATTTT.

The CDR3 nucleotides read TGTGCCAGCAGTTACTCAGTGGGGGGGAACTATGGCTACACCTTC. Protein product: CASSYSVGGNYGYTF. The rearrangement joins TRBV6-5 to TRBJ1-2; D may be TRBD1 (5 bases). The V gene's germline CDR1 is MNHEY and CDR2 SVGAGI. The CDR3 length is 15 residues. Trimming left V 0 bases short and J 2 bases short, with 10 bases between.

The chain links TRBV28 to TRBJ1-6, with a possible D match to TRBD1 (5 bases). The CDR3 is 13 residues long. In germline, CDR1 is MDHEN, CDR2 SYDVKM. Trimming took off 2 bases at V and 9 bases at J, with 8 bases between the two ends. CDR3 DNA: TGTGCCAGCAGTTTACAGGGAGGTTCACCCCTCCACTTT. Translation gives CASSLQGGSPLHF.

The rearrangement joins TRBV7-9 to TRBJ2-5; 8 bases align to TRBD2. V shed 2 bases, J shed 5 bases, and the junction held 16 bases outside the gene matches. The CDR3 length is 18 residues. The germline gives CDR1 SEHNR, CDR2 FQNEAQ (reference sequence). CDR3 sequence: CASSLRVGSGGVRETQYF. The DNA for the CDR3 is TGTGCCAGCAGCTTAAGAGTCGGGTCGGGAGGGGTAAGGGAGACCCAGTACTTC.

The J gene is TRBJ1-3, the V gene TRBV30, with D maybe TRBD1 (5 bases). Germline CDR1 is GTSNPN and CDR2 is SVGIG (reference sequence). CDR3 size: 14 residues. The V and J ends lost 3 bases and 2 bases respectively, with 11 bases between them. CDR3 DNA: TGTGCCTGGAGGGACACGGGGGCTGGAAACACCATATATTTT. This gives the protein CAWRDTGAGNTIYF.

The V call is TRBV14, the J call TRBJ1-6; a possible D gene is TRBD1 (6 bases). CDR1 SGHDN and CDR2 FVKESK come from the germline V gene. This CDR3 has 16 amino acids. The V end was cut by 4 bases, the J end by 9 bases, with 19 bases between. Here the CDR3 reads CASSPPGTGLVSPLHF. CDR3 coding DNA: TGTGCCAGCAGCCCCCCAGGAACAGGGTTGGTTTCACCCCTCCACTTT.